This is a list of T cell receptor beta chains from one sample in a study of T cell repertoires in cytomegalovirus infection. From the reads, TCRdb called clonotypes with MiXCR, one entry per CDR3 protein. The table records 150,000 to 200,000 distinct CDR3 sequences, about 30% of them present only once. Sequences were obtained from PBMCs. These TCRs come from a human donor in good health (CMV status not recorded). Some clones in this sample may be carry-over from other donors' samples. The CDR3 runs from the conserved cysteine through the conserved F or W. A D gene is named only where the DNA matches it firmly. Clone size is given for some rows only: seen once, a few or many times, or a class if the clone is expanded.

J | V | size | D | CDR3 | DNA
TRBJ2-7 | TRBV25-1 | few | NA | CASGRAGDSYEQYF | TGTGCCAGCGGCAGGGCAGGGGATTCCTACGAGCAGTACTTC
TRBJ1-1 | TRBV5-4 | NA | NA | CATGQLNTEAFF | TGTGCTACGGGGCAGTTGAACACTGAAGCTTTCTTT
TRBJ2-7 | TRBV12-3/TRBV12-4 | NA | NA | CASSLGSRGLEQYF | TGTGCCAGCAGTTTAGGTTCTAGGGGCCTCGAGCAGTACTTC
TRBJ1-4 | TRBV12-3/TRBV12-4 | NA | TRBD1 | CASSLGSGGSEKLFF | TGTGCCAGCAGTTTAGGCTCAGGGGGAAGTGAAAAACTGTTTTTT
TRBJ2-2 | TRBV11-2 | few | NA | CASSVDRFTGELFF | TGTGCCAGCAGCGTAGACAGATTCACCGGGGAGCTGTTTTTT
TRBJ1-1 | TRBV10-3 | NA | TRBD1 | CAIRTDRGRHTEAFF | TGTGCCATCAGAACGGACAGGGGAAGGCACACTGAAGCTTTCTTT
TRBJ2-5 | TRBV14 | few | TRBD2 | CASSRRLAPYQETQYF | TGTGCCAGCAGCCGAAGACTAGCGCCGTACCAAGAGACCCAGTACTTC
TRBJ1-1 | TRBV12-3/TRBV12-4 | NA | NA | CASYNTEAFF | TGTGCCAGCTATAACACTGAAGCTTTCTTT
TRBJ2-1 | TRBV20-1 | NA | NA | CSATYGTAYNEQFF | TGCAGTGCTACGTACGGGACGGCCTACAATGAGCAGTTCTTC
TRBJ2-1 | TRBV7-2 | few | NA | CASSLDGGARDEQFF | TGTGCCAGCAGCTTAGATGGGGGCGCAAGGGATGAGCAGTTCTTC
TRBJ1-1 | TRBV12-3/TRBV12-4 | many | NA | CASSLRRNTEAFF | TGTGCCAGCAGTTTAAGAAGGAACACTGAAGCTTTCTTT
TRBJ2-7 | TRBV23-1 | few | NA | CASSQSRQAEQYF | TGCGCCAGCAGTCAATCAAGGCAGGCCGAGCAGTACTTC
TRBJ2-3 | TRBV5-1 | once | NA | CASTSEWGRKLTDTQYF | TGCGCCAGCACCTCCGAGTGGGGAAGAAAGCTAACAGATACGCAGTATTTT
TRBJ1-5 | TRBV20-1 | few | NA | CSARSTVSNQPQHF | TGCAGTGCTAGATCGACAGTTAGCAATCAGCCCCAGCATTTT
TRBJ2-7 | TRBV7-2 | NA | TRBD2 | CASSLAGTKGREQYF | TGTGCCAGCAGCTTAGCCGGGACTAAGGGCCGCGAGCAGTACTTC
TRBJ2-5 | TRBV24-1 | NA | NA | CATSDQNSQETQYF | TGTGCCACCAGTGATCAGAACAGCCAAGAGACCCAGTACTTC
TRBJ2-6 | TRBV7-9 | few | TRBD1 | CASSLTGEVSGANVLTF | TGTGCCAGCAGCCTGACAGGGGAAGTCTCTGGGGCCAACGTCCTGACTTTC
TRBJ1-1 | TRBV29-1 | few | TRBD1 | CSVGEGAVTEAFF | TGCAGCGTTGGGGAGGGGGCGGTCACTGAAGCTTTCTTT
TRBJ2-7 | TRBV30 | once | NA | CAWSLEQVGEQYF | TGTGCCTGGAGTCTGGAACAGGTCGGCGAGCAGTACTTC
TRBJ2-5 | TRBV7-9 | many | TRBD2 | CASSPIAGGQETQYF | TGTGCCAGCAGCCCCATAGCGGGGGGCCAAGAGACCCAGTACTTC
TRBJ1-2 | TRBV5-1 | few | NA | CASSLGRQSRNYGYTF | TGCGCCAGCAGCCTTGGGAGGCAGTCCAGGAACTATGGCTACACCTTC
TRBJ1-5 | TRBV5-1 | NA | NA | CASSLSQGGGPQHF | TGCGCCAGCAGCTTGAGTCAGGGAGGAGGGCCCCAGCATTTT
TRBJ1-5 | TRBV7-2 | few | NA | CASSVNGGNQPQHF | TGTGCCAGCAGCGTAAACGGTGGCAATCAGCCCCAGCATTTT
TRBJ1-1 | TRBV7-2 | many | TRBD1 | CASSTGQGANTEAFF | TGTGCCAGCAGCACTGGACAGGGGGCGAACACTGAAGCTTTCTTT
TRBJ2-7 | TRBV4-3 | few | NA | CASSQDRRGALEQYF | TGCGCCAGCAGCCAAGATCGCAGGGGGGCCCTCGAGCAGTACTTC
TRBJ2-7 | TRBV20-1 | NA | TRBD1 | CSALGQGGYEQYF | TGCAGTGCTCTTGGACAGGGTGGATACGAGCAGTACTTC
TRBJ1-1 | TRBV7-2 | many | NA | CASSSIRGSTEAFF | TGTGCCAGCAGCTCCATACGTGGGAGCACTGAAGCTTTCTTT
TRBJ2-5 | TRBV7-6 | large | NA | CASSLAPVEETQYF | TGTGCCAGCAGCTTAGCGCCGGTGGAAGAGACCCAGTACTTC